The 22 T cell receptor beta chains presented below share a single source sample, sequenced in a study of shared clonotypes between healthy human individuals. Sequencing was performed with immunoSEQ multiplex PCR; in TCRdb, only in-frame clones are kept and a portion is missing. The repertoire holds 950,000 to 1,300,000 clones, with 65% to 80% as singletons. Sequencing input: memory CD4+ T cells sorted from blood. Subset defined: CD45RA-negative fraction. These receptors all come from a young man in good health.

The chain couples TRBV11-2 to TRBJ2-2, with 11 bases that match TRBD2. V trimming: 4 bases; J trimming: 4 bases; junction bases outside the gene matches: 2. The CDR3 sequence is 15 residues long. Germline-derived CDR1 and CDR2 are SGHAT and FQNNGV. CDR3 coding DNA: TGTGCCAGCAGCTACGGGACTAGCGGCACCGGGGAGCTGTTTTTT. Its protein is CASSYGTSGTGELFF.

On this clone: Within the sample, other DNA sequences also encode this same CDR3. This chain uses TRBV27 with TRBJ1-6; 8 bases match TRBD1. The V gene end was trimmed by 5 bases and the J gene end by 9 bases; junction bases not matched to a gene: 3. The CDR3 is 13 amino acids. Germline V gives CDR1 MNHEY, CDR2 SMNVEV (reference sequence). The CDR3 loop reads CASSPDRVSPLHF. CDR3 DNA sequence: TGTGCCAGCAGTCCGGACAGGGTTTCACCCCTCCACTTT.

The V call is TRBV6-5, the J call TRBJ1-2; 7 bases are shared with TRBD1. Germline V gene lookup returns CDR1 MNHEY and CDR2 SVGAGI. This CDR3 is 15 amino acids long. Trimming took 8 bases from V and 4 from J; bases not matched to a gene: 13. The CDR3 sequence is CASAKGQGVSYGYTF. CDR3 nucleotide sequence: TGTGCCAGCGCTAAGGGTCAGGGGGTGAGCTATGGCTACACCTTC.

As regards this clone: This sample also contains other DNA sequences that code for the same CDR3. The chain has TRBV6-5 and TRBJ2-1, with D possibly matching TRBD2 (5 bases). This CDR3 region has 11 residues. The V end was cut by 2 bases, the J end by 10 bases, with 6 bases between. The germline gives CDR1 MNHEY, CDR2 SVGAGI. In nucleotides, the CDR3 is TGTGCCAGCAGTTACGAGCGGGAGCAGTTCTTC. It specifies CASSYEREQFF.

The chain has TRBV28 and TRBJ2-2; D gene uncertain. V shed 8 bases and J shed 0 bases, with 4 bases lying between them. There are 12 residues in the CDR3. CDR1 MDHEN and CDR2 SYDVKM come from the germline V gene. The CDR3 coding sequence is TGTGCCAGCCAAACGAACACCGGGGAGCTGTTTTTT. Translated: CASQTNTGELFF.

This clone was observed a few times. The chain links TRBV9 to TRBJ1-6, with 7 bases that match TRBD1. This CDR3 is built from 15 residues. Germline trimming cut 3 bases from V and 14 bases from J; bases unmatched to any gene: 14. CDR1 SGDLS and CDR2 YYNGEE come from the germline V gene. This CDR3 reads CASSEGADTGWALHF. For the CDR3, the DNA is TGTGCCAGCAGCGAGGGGGCAGATACAGGGTGGGCCCTCCACTTT.

This chain connects TRBV29-1 to TRBJ2-3; 9 nucleotides match TRBD1. The ends lost 3 bases at V and 3 bases at J; junction bases unmatched: 7. This CDR3 region has 15 residues. Germline V gives CDR1 SQVTM, CDR2 ANQGSEA. The CDR3 coding sequence is TGCAGCGTTGATGGAACAGGGGGCAGAACAGATACGCAGTATTTT. Translated, it gives CSVDGTGGRTDTQYF.

There are many counts of this clone. The J gene is TRBJ1-2, the V gene TRBV19; D gene unclear. V gave up 0 bases and J gave up 4 bases, with 12 bases separating them. Germline assignment: CDR1 LNHDA and CDR2 SQIVND (reference sequence). This CDR3 contains 15 residues. The CDR3: CASSIDGLGSYGYTF. The CDR3 DNA reads TGTGCCAGTAGTATAGATGGCCTGGGAAGCTATGGCTACACCTTC.

The chain uses TRBV5-8 and TRBJ2-1, with D tentatively TRBD1 (5 bases). The CDR3 totals 16 residues. Trimming removed 4 bases at V and 0 bases at J, with 14 bases between. Germline V gene lookup returns CDR1 SGHTS and CDR2 YDEGEE. The CDR3 bases are TGTGCCAGCAGCAGGAAGGACATATACTCCTACAATGAGCAGTTCTTC. Amino acids: CASSRKDIYSYNEQFF.

The chain couples TRBV10-3 to TRBJ1-2; no clear D gene. Germline V gene data show CDR1 as ENHRY and CDR2 as SYGVKD. The CDR3 runs to 13 residues. Trimming left V 2 bases short and J 4 bases short, with 8 bases between. The CDR3: CAISEPPGYGYTF. The DNA for the CDR3 is TGTGCCATCAGTGAGCCTCCGGGCTATGGCTACACCTTC.

The chain links TRBV7-2 to TRBJ2-7; D possibly matches TRBD1 or TRBD2 (5 bases each). The CDR3 covers 13 residues. V was shortened by 2 bases and J by 6 bases, with 11 bases between the two germline ends. Germline V gene lookup returns CDR1 SGHTA and CDR2 FQGNSA. For the CDR3, the DNA is TGTGCCAGCAGCTTATTCTGGGACCGCGAGCAGTACTTC. This encodes CASSLFWDREQYF.

Only a few counts were recorded for this clone. The rearrangement uses TRBV6-6 and TRBJ1-1; no definite D call. Germline lookup yields CDR1 MNHNY and CDR2 SVGAGI (reference sequence). V was cut by 5 bases and J by 1 base, with 5 bases left in between. CDR3 size: 12 residues. This CDR3 reads CASSQRNTEAFF. CDR3 bases: TGTGCCAGCAGTCAAAGGAACACTGAAGCTTTCTTT.

In DNA form, the CDR3 reads TGTGCCAGCATTCGCGACAGGGGTCCTGAAGCTTTCTTT. Encoded protein: CASIRDRGPEAFF. V is TRBV6-1 and J is TRBJ1-1, with 8 bases matching TRBD1. The CDR3 loop spans 13 amino acids. Germline CDR1 reads MNHNS; CDR2 reads SASEGT. J was trimmed by 6 bases and V by 7 bases; bases with no gene match: 7.

The V gene is TRBV27, the J gene TRBJ1-5; the match to TRBD1 covers 9 bases. The CDR3 length is 15 residues. V trimming: 6 bases; J trimming: 9 bases; junction bases outside the gene matches: 12. The germline gives CDR1 MNHEY, CDR2 SMNVEV (reference sequence). As DNA, the CDR3 is TGTGCCAGCAGCCTAGCCGGGACAGGGATCGGGCCCCAGCATTTT. Translation gives CASSLAGTGIGPQHF.

The rearrangement joins TRBV10-1 to TRBJ2-5; D not resolved. Germline V gives CDR1 WNHNN, CDR2 SYGVQD (reference sequence). The CDR3 length is 13 residues. V gave up 4 bases and J gave up 0 bases, with 6 bases separating them. CDR3 DNA sequence: TGCGCCAGCAGTGCGTGGAACCAAGAGACCCAGTACTTC. It codes for CASSAWNQETQYF.

Remarks on this clone: This sample also contains other DNA sequences that code for the same CDR3. This chain joins TRBV2 and TRBJ2-7, with TRBD1 matching over 7 bases. This CDR3 has 12 amino acids. CDR1 and CDR2 from the germline V gene are SNHLY and FYNNEI. The V segment lost 6 bases and the J segment 5 bases; nucleotides outside the gene matches: 4. The CDR3 DNA reads as TGTGCCAGCAGCGGGGACAGCAACGAGCAGTACTTC. Translated, it gives CASSGDSNEQYF.

The chain uses TRBV5-1 and TRBJ2-3; 10 nucleotides agree with TRBD2. Germline lookup yields CDR1 SGHRS and CDR2 YFSETQ. The length of the CDR3 is 15 residues. After removal of 5 bases from V and 6 bases from J, the junction contained 9 bases not matched to a gene. This CDR3 is CASRLSGGAFDTQYF. The CDR3 coding sequence is TGCGCCAGCAGGTTAAGCGGGGGGGCCTTTGATACGCAGTATTTT.

The chain joins TRBV10-3 to TRBJ1-1; D gene unclear. The CDR3 consists of 16 residues. CDR1 and CDR2 (germline): ENHRY, SYGVKD. V shed 7 bases and J shed 5 bases, with 23 bases lying between them. The CDR3 reads CAITRFSSDGPTEAFF. CDR3 nucleotides: TGTGCCATCACTCGATTCTCCTCAGACGGTCCAACTGAAGCTTTCTTT.

V and J are TRBV7-6 and TRBJ2-1; 10 positions match TRBD2. Germline V lookup: CDR1 SGHVS, CDR2 FNYEAQ. The CDR3 extends over 17 amino acids. V lost 4 bases, J lost 4 bases, and 10 bases stayed unmatched. Here the CDR3 reads CASSSQPTSGNYNEQFF. For the CDR3, the DNA is TGTGCCAGCAGCTCACAGCCCACTAGCGGGAATTACAATGAGCAGTTCTTC.

The rearrangement links TRBV14 to TRBJ1-2, with D maybe TRBD1 (6 bases). V was trimmed by 6 bases and J by 7 bases, leaving 21 bases between them. The CDR3 loop spans 15 amino acids. In germline, CDR1 is SGHDN, CDR2 FVKESK. CDR3 region: CASSRRSTGVGGYTF. The DNA for the CDR3 is TGTGCCAGCAGTCGCCGCTCGACAGGAGTCGGTGGCTACACCTTC.

This rearrangement joins TRBV5-8 to TRBJ2-1; 9 bases are shared with TRBD2. The CDR3 sequence is 15 residues long. The trim removed 4 bases at V and 4 bases at J, leaving 6 bases unmatched. Germline V lookup: CDR1 SGHTS, CDR2 YDEGEE. Written as DNA, the CDR3 is TGTGCCAGCAGCATCGGGACTAGCAATTACAATGAGCAGTTCTTC. Its translation is CASSIGTSNYNEQFF. Combining the CDR3 with reference TRBV5-8 and TRBJ2-1 gives the whole variable domain EAGVTQSPTHLIKTRGQQATLRCSPISGHTSVYWYQQALGLGLQFLLWYDEGEERNRGNFPPRFSGRQFPNYSSELNVNALELEDSALYLCASSIGTSNYNEQFFGPGTRLTVL.

The V and J genes are TRBV5-1 and TRBJ2-1; possible D gene TRBD2, 5 bases. The V and J ends lost 4 bases and 5 bases respectively, with 10 bases between them. CDR3 size: 13 residues. Looked up from germline, CDR1 is SGHRS and CDR2 is YFSETQ. The CDR3 loop reads CASSLDWNNEQFF. CDR3 sequence (DNA): TGCGCCAGCAGCCTGGACTGGAACAATGAGCAGTTCTTC.